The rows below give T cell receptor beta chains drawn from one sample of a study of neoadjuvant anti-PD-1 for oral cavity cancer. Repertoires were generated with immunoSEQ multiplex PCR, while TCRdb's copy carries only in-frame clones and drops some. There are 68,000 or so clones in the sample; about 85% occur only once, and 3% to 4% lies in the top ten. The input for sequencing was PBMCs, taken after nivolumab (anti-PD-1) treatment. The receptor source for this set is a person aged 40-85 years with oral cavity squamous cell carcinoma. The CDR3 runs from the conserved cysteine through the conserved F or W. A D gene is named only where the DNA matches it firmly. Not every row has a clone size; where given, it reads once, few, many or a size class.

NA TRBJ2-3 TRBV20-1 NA TGCAGTGCTAGCACCTTAGATACGCAGTATTTT CSASTLDTQYF
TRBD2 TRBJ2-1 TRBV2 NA TGTGCCAGCAGTGTTGATAGCGGGAGTATAAATGAGCAGTTCTTC CASSVDSGSINEQFF
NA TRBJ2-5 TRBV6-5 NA TGTGCCAGCAGTTACTCGAGGGTTCAAGAGACCCAGTACTTC CASSYSRVQETQYF
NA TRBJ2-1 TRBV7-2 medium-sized TGTGCCAGCAGCTTTCTCTCTAGCGTGCACAATGAGCAGTTCTTC CASSFLSSVHNEQFF
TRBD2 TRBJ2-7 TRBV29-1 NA TGCAGCGTTGATAGCGGACTAGCGGGAGGAGGGCAGTACTTC CSVDSGLAGGGQYF
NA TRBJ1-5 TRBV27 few TGTGCCAGCAGAGGACACCTCAATCAGCCCCAGCATTTT CASRGHLNQPQHF
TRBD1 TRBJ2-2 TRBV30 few TGTGCCTGGAGGATTCGGGACAGGGCGACCGGGGAGCTGTTTTTT CAWRIRDRATGELFF
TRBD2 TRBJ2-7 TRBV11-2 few TGTGCCAGCGGATACCTAGCGGGAGGATCCTACGAGCAGTACTTC CASGYLAGGSYEQYF
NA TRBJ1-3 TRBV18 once TGTGCCAGCTCACCAGAAAGGGTAGTCAGTCTACTCTCTGGAAACACCATATATTTT CASSPERVVSLLSGNTIYF
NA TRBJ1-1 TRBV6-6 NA TGTGCCAGCAGTAGGGTCCAGGGGAACACTGAAGCTTTCTTT CASSRVQGNTEAFF
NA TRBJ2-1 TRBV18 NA TGTGCCAGCTCACCACCGACAAACAATGAGCAGTTCTTC CASSPPTNNEQFF
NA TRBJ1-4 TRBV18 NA TGTGCCAGCTCACCACAGGGAGGGAGTGAAAAACTGTTTTTT CASSPQGGSEKLFF
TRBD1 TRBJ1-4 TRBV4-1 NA TGCGCCAGCAGCCAAGGACAGGGTGGGCTTGAAAAACTGTTTTTT CASSQGQGGLEKLFF
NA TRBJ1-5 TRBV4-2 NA TGTGCCAGCAGCCAGATGGAACCGGACAGCCTTCAATTAGGGCCCCAGCATTTT CASSQMEPDSLQLGPQHF
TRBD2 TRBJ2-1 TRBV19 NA TGTGCCAGCTCCCCGACGGGGCTAGCGGGAGCGAATGAGCAGTTCTTC CASSPTGLAGANEQFF
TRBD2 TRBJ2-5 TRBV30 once TGTGCCTGGAACGGGCTAGCGGGGCACCTCGGGACCCAGTACTTC CAWNGLAGHLGTQYF
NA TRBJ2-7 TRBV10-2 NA TGCGCCAGCATGAGGTGGGACCCGGAGGACGAGCAGTACTTC CASMRWDPEDEQYF
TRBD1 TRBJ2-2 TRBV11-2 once TGTGCCAGCAGCTTGACAGGGGCAGGGAACACCGGGGAGCTGTTTTTT CASSLTGAGNTGELFF
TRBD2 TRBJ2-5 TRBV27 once TGTGCCAGCAGGCCGACTAGCGGGAGTGGAGAGACCCAGTACTTC CASRPTSGSGETQYF
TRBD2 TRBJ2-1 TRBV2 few TGTGCCAGCAGTGATGAGGGACTAGCGGGAGGCAATGAGCAGTTCTTC CASSDEGLAGGNEQFF
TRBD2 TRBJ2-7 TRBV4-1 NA TGCGCCAGCAGCCACGATGGGCTAGCGGGGGTTTACGAGCAGTACTTC CASSHDGLAGVYEQYF
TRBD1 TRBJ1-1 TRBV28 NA TGTGCCAGCAGTTTATTCTTCTCCCCTCAGGGGGGGACTGAAGCTTTCTTT CASSLFFSPQGGTEAFF
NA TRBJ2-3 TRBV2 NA TGTGCCAGCAGTCCGTTAGTTGATACGCAGTATTTT CASSPLVDTQYF
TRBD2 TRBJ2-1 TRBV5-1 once TGCGCCAGCAGCTCCTCAAATCTAGCGGGAGGGCGGAATGAGCAGTTCTTC CASSSSNLAGGRNEQFF
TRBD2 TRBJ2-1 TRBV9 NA TGTGCCAGCAGCCCGCGACTAGCAGAGTACAATGAGCAGTTCTTC CASSPRLAEYNEQFF
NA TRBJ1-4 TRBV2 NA TGTGCCAGCAGCGCGTCGGGGGTTGAAAAACTGTTTTTT CASSASGVEKLFF
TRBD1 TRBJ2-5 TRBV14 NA TGTGCCAGCAGCAAGACAGGGTTCCAAGAGACCCAGTACTTC CASSKTGFQETQYF
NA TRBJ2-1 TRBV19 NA TGTGCCAGTACTGATGTCGTCGGAGTTGAGCAGTTCTTC CASTDVVGVEQFF
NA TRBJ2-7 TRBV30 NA TGTGCCTGGAGTGTAGGCCAGGGCAGGGTCTCCTACGAGCAGTACTTC CAWSVGQGRVSYEQYF
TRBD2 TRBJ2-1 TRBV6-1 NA TGTGCCAGCAGTGAACGGCCAGCGGGATTCTTGGATGAGCAGTTCTTC CASSERPAGFLDEQFF
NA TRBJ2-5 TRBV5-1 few TGCGCCAGCAGCTCACGACAGGCTTCCGGGGAGACCCAGTACTTC CASSSRQASGETQYF
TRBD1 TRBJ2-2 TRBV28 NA TGTGCCAGCAGTTTCTGGACAGGGGCGGGGAACACCGGGGAGCTGTTTTTT CASSFWTGAGNTGELFF
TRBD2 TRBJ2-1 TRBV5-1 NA TGCGCCAGCAGCTTCAGCGGGAGCTCCTACAATGAGCAGTTCTTC CASSFSGSSYNEQFF
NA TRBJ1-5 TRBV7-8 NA TGTGCCAGCAGCTTAATACGAGGCGGTAATAGCAATCAGCCCCAGCATTTT CASSLIRGGNSNQPQHF
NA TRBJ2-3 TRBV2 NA TGTGCCAGCAGCATCGTAGATACGCAGTATTTT CASSIVDTQYF
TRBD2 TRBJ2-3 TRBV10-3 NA TGTGCCATCAGTAAGACTAGCGTTGGCACAGATACGCAGTATTTT CAISKTSVGTDTQYF
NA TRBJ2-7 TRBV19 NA TGTGTGGGCGCCGTTCGCCACGAGCAGTACTTC CVGAVRHEQYF
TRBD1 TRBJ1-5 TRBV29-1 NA TGCAGCGTACTTGACAGGGCCGATCAGCCCCAGCATTTT CSVLDRADQPQHF
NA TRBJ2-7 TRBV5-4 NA TGTGCCAGCAGCTTCGGGGTGCAGGGGTCCTCCTACGAGCAGTACTTC CASSFGVQGSSYEQYF
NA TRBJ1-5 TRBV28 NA TGTGCCAGCAGTTTAATTGACGGGGATGATCAGCCCCAGCATTTT CASSLIDGDDQPQHF
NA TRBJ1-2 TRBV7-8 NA TGTGCCAGCAGCTTTGAGGCCAACTATGGCTACACCTTC CASSFEANYGYTF
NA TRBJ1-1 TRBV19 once TGTGCCAGTAGTCTAAGTAGCATGAACACTGAAGCTTTCTTT CASSLSSMNTEAFF
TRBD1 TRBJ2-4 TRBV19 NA TGTGCCAGTAGTATACCCGCGACAGGGGGGCAAAACATTCAGTACTTC CASSIPATGGQNIQYF
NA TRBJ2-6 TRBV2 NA TGTGCCAGCAGTGATCCGGACTCTGGGGCCAACGTCCTGACTTTC CASSDPDSGANVLTF
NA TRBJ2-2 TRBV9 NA TGTGCCAGCAGCGTAGCTTCGACAGCGAACACCGGGGAGCTGTTTTTT CASSVASTANTGELFF
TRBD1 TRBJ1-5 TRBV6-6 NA TGTGCCAGCAGTTCGACAGGGAGTAGCAATCAGCCCCAGCATTTT CASSSTGSSNQPQHF
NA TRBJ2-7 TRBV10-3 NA TGTGCCATCAGTTCCCCCCGGGACTCGAGCTCCTACGAGCAGTACTTC CAISSPRDSSSYEQYF
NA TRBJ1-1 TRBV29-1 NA TGCAGCGTTGTCCCTGAAGGGAACACTGAAGCTTTCTTT CSVVPEGNTEAFF
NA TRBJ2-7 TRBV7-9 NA TGTGCCAGCAGCTTAAGATTTGACGAGCAGTACTTC CASSLRFDEQYF
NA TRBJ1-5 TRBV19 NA TGTGCCAGTAGGTCGACAGTTAATCAGCCCCAGCATTTT CASRSTVNQPQHF
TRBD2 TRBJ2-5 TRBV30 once TGTGCCTGGAGTGGACTAGCGGGAGGGGGTGAGACCCAGTACTTC CAWSGLAGGGETQYF
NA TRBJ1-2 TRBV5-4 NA TGTGCCAGCAGCGACGGTAAGACAGCTAACTATGGCTACACCTTC CASSDGKTANYGYTF
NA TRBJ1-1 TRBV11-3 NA TGTGCCAGCAGCCAGGGGAACACTGAAGCTTTCTTT CASSQGNTEAFF
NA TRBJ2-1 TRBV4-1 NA TGCGCCAGCAGCCAAACGGCCAGCTCCTACAATGAGCAGTTCTTC CASSQTASSYNEQFF
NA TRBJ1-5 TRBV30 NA TGTGCCTGGACCGAAACGGATAGCAATCAGCCCCAGCATTTT CAWTETDSNQPQHF